A selection of T cell receptor beta chains follows, all from one sample in a study of blood T cell repertoires in COVID-19. Sequencing was performed with immunoSEQ multiplex PCR; in TCRdb, only in-frame clones are kept and a portion is missing. The sample yields 130,000 to 150,000 clones, roughly 77% seen once. The specimen sequenced was peripheral blood. Every receptor here comes from a woman in her 70s with COVID-19, enrolled during active disease. The CDR3 runs from the conserved cysteine through the conserved F or W. The D gene is left open where the match is weak. Expanded clones get a size class; other rows say once, few or many, or leave the size out.

>TRBV7-2|TRBD2|TRBJ2-1|16|-
CASGDRGTSVYNEQFF
TGTGCCAGCGGTGACAGAGGGACTAGCGTATACAATGAGCAGTTCTTC
>TRBV7-8|-|TRBJ2-5|19|once
CASSFQLKTDGTHQETQYF
TGTGCCAGCAGCTTCCAACTAAAGACGGACGGGACTCATCAAGAGACCCAGTACTTC
>TRBV5-8|TRBD1|TRBJ1-2|16|-
CASSFGSTGDNYGYTF
TGTGCCAGCAGCTTTGGGTCGACAGGGGATAACTATGGCTACACCTTC
>TRBV3-1/TRBV3-2|-|TRBJ1-3|16|-
CASSLGGPDSGNTIYF
TGTGCCAGCAGCTTGGGGGGACCAGACTCTGGAAACACCATATATTTT
>TRBV24-1|TRBD1|TRBJ1-1|14|-
CATQPGQGNTEAFF
TGTGCCACTCAGCCGGGACAGGGTAATACTGAAGCTTTCTTT
>TRBV18|-|TRBJ2-1|15|-
CASSPADQVSNEQFF
TGTGCCAGCTCCCCGGCAGATCAGGTGTCCAATGAGCAGTTCTTC
>TRBV9|-|TRBJ1-3|14|-
CASLKTNSGNTIYF
TGTGCCAGCCTCAAGACTAACTCTGGAAACACCATATATTTT
>TRBV12-5|-|TRBJ1-5|15|-
CASGSGPQGHQPQHF
TGTGCTAGTGGTTCCGGACCCCAGGGCCATCAGCCCCAGCATTTT
>TRBV7-2|TRBD1|TRBJ1-2|15|-
CASSLEYRGDYGYTF
TGTGCCAGCAGCTTAGAGTACAGGGGGGACTATGGCTACACCTTC
>TRBV19|-|TRBJ2-1|12|-
CASMTGRNEQFF
TGTGCCAGCATGACAGGGAGGAATGAGCAGTTCTTC
>TRBV11-2|-|TRBJ2-5|14|-
CASSLGAFQETQYF
TGTGCCAGCAGCTTAGGGGCCTTCCAAGAGACCCAGTACTTC
>TRBV5-6|-|TRBJ1-2|15|-
CASTPFRRTSLEGTF
TGTGCCAGCACCCCCTTTCGCAGGACCTCTTTGGAGGGCACCTTC
>TRBV6-5|TRBD1|TRBJ2-1|15|-
CASSYLGQGAGEQFF
TGTGCCAGCAGTTACTTAGGTCAGGGGGCGGGTGAGCAGTTCTTC
>TRBV20-1|-|TRBJ1-1|11|-
CSAQGNTEAFF
TGCAGTGCTCAGGGAAATACTGAAGCTTTCTTT
>TRBV6-5|-|TRBJ1-5|13|-
CASSWAPYQPQHF
TGTGCCAGCAGTTGGGCCCCGTATCAGCCCCAGCATTTT
>TRBV5-6|-|TRBJ2-6|15|-
CASSLDYSGANVLTF
TGTGCCAGCAGTTTAGATTACTCTGGGGCCAACGTCCTGACTTTC
>TRBV27|TRBD1|TRBJ2-7|16|-
CASSYLTGSEAYEQYF
TGTGCCAGCAGTTACTTGACAGGGTCAGAGGCCTACGAGCAGTACTTC
>TRBV27|-|TRBJ1-1|12|-
CASKSVGTEAFF
TGTGCCAGCAAGTCGGTCGGCACTGAAGCTTTCTTT
>TRBV5-4|TRBD2|TRBJ2-7|14|-
CASSGGGSSYEQYF
TGTGCCAGCAGCGGCGGGGGTAGCTCCTACGAGCAGTACTTC
>TRBV10-3|-|TRBJ1-2|15|-
CAISESGTSDYGYTF
TGTGCCATCAGTGAGTCCGGGACATCTGATTATGGCTACACCTTC
>TRBV3-1/TRBV3-2|TRBD1|TRBJ1-1|13|once
CASSLQGGGEAFF
TGTGCCAGCAGCCTTCAAGGGGGCGGCGAAGCTTTCTTT
>TRBV24-1|TRBD1|TRBJ2-3|15|many
CATSDQTGYTDTQYF
TGTGCCACCAGTGACCAGACAGGGTACACAGATACGCAGTATTTT
>TRBV11-3|-|TRBJ1-4|13|-
CASSQGAGEKLFF
TGTGCCAGCAGCCAAGGGGCCGGAGAAAAACTGTTTTTT
>TRBV5-1|-|TRBJ1-4|14|once
CASSYTQGNEKLFF
TGCGCCAGCAGCTATACTCAGGGGAACGAAAAACTGTTTTTT
>TRBV14|-|TRBJ2-1|15|-
CASSRRDSSYNEQFF
TGTGCCAGCAGCCGCCGTGACAGCTCCTACAATGAGCAGTTCTTC
>TRBV13|-|TRBJ1-6|15|-
CASRLLSSYNSPLHF
TGTGCCAGCCGCCTTCTTAGCTCCTATAATTCACCCCTCCATTTT
>TRBV19|-|TRBJ2-6|14|-
CASLGGSGANVLTF
TGTGCCAGTCTGGGGGGATCTGGGGCCAACGTCCTGACTTTC
>TRBV2|-|TRBJ1-2|15|-
CASRSGGTGIYGYTF
TGTGCCAGCAGATCGGGGGGCACAGGGATTTATGGCTACACCTTC
>TRBV5-4|-|TRBJ2-2|16|-
CASSSPAGRNTGELFF
TGTGCCAGCAGTTCTCCCGCGGGGAGGAACACCGGGGAGCTGTTTTTT
>TRBV5-1|-|TRBJ1-2|13|-
CASSLTGSYGYTF
TGCGCCAGCAGCTTAACAGGAAGCTATGGCTACACCTTC
>TRBV7-8|-|TRBJ1-1|16|few
CASSPTRGGPFTEAFF
TGTGCCAGCAGCCCAACTAGGGGGGGGCCGTTCACTGAAGCTTTCTTT
>TRBV27|-|TRBJ2-7|13|-
CASSSNRDGSKYF
TGTGCCAGCAGTTCCAATAGAGACGGGAGTAAGTACTTC
>TRBV24-1|-|TRBJ1-2|13|few
CATSQGPLYGYTF
TGTGCCACCAGTCAGGGGCCCTTGTACGGCTACACCTTC
>TRBV18|TRBD2|TRBJ2-7|14|-
CASSPSGGSYEQYF
TGTGCCAGCTCACCGAGCGGGGGTTCCTACGAGCAGTACTTC
>TRBV7-9|-|TRBJ2-5|15|-
CASSLVRENQETQYF
TGTGCCAGCAGCTTAGTCCGAGAGAACCAAGAGACCCAGTACTTC
>TRBV19|-|TRBJ1-5|13|-
CASSFREGQPQHF
TGTGCCAGTAGTTTTAGGGAGGGACAGCCCCAGCATTTT
>TRBV27|-|TRBJ2-6|14|few
CASSTSSGANVLTF
TGTGCCAGCAGCACCAGCTCTGGGGCCAACGTCCTGACTTTC
>TRBV12-3/TRBV12-4|-|TRBJ1-1|13|-
CASSLAGGTEAFF
TGTGCCAGCAGTTTAGCAGGAGGCACTGAAGCTTTCTTT
>TRBV19|TRBD2|TRBJ2-2|15|-
CASSLSGGSTGELFF
TGTGCCAGTAGCCTCTCGGGGGGGTCTACCGGGGAGCTGTTTTTT
>TRBV7-8|-|TRBJ2-5|16|-
CASSVRGYRVGETQYF
TGTGCCAGCAGCGTTCGAGGGTATCGGGTCGGAGAGACCCAGTACTTC
>TRBV28|-|TRBJ1-3|17|-
CASSESRGLGSGNTIYF
TGTGCCAGCAGTGAATCGCGGGGCCTGGGCTCTGGAAACACCATATATTTT
>TRBV27|-|TRBJ2-7|12|-
CASSSTVYEQYF
TGTGCCAGCAGTTCGACAGTTTACGAGCAGTACTTC
>TRBV7-8|-|TRBJ1-1|13|-
CASGSGGFTEAFF
TGTGCCAGCGGCTCGGGGGGTTTCACTGAAGCTTTCTTT
>TRBV5-1|-|TRBJ2-1|14|-
CASSYGGFEGGQFF
TGCGCCAGCAGCTATGGGGGGTTCGAAGGTGGTCAGTTCTTC
>TRBV7-3|-|TRBJ1-5|13|-
CASSLSGNQPQHF
TGTGCCAGCAGCTTATCGGGGAATCAGCCCCAGCATTTT
>TRBV30|-|TRBJ1-2|14|-
CAWNPQGANYGYTF
TGTGCCTGGAACCCACAGGGCGCTAACTATGGCTACACCTTC
>TRBV5-1|TRBD1|TRBJ2-7|12|-
CASSGQGYEQYF
TGCGCCAGCAGTGGACAGGGCTACGAGCAGTACTTC
>TRBV15|-|TRBJ1-1|14|-
CATSSKQGNTEAFF
TGTGCCACCAGCTCCAAACAGGGAAACACTGAAGCTTTCTTT